Below are 14 T cell receptor beta chains sequenced from a single sample in a study of OX40 agonist ivuxolimab in advanced cancers. Assay: immunoSEQ multiplex PCR; the TCRdb copy retains only in-frame clones and omits some. The table records about 42,000 clones, approximately 86% of them present only once. The sample was CD4+ or CD8+ T cells sorted from blood, taken in a trial of the OX40 agonist ivuxolimab. The receptor source for this set is an adult with an advanced solid tumor such as melanoma, head and neck, liver or kidney cancer.

This chain uses TRBV19 with TRBJ2-7; TRBD1 might be the D (5 bases). This CDR3 is 13 amino acids long. Trimming pared 3 bases from V and 3 bases from J, leaving 9 bases between. Germline CDR1 reads LNHDA; CDR2 reads SQIVND (reference sequence). The CDR3 loop reads CASSILGDYEQYF. The CDR3 DNA reads as TGTGCCAGTAGTATTTTAGGGGACTACGAGCAGTACTTC.

CDR3 loop: CASSPRGALINEQFF. CDR3 DNA sequence: TGTGCCAGCAGCCCTCGAGGCGCGCTGATTAATGAGCAGTTCTTC. V usage is TRBV7-6 and J usage is TRBJ2-1, with no clear D. The germline V gene has CDR1 SGHVS and CDR2 FNYEAQ. V lost 5 bases and J 7 bases, leaving 18 bases between the germline ends. This CDR3 has 15 amino acids.

The chain carries TRBV27 and TRBJ2-1; maybe TRBD2 (5 bases). The CDR3 consists of 16 residues. CDR1 and CDR2 from the germline V gene are MNHEY and SMNVEV (reference sequence). Trimming pared 4 bases from V and 4 bases from J, leaving 17 bases between. CDR3 bases: TGTGCCAGCAGTTCCCAGGAGATAACGGGATACAATGAGCAGTTCTTC. It codes for CASSSQEITGYNEQFF.

The gene calls are TRBV7-3 and TRBJ1-1; no definite D call. The V end was cut by 5 bases, the J end by 1 base, with 20 bases between. This CDR3 region has 17 residues. Per germline, CDR1 SGHTA and CDR2 FQGTGA. In DNA form, the CDR3 reads TGTGCCAGCAGCGTGCTCGGCGTCTCGTTGGGGAACACTGAAGCTTTCTTT. Its protein is CASSVLGVSLGNTEAFF.

This clone was detected only once. The chain links TRBV28 to TRBJ2-4; TRBD1 might be the D (6 bases). V was cut by 4 bases and J by 7 bases, with 20 bases left in between. CDR1 and CDR2 from the germline V gene are MDHEN and SYDVKM. The length of the CDR3 is 16 residues. CDR3 loop: CASSWNREPTRNIQYF. As DNA, the CDR3 is TGTGCCAGCAGTTGGAACAGGGAACCGACCCGGAACATTCAGTACTTC.

The V and J genes are TRBV4-1 and TRBJ2-5; D ambiguous. This CDR3 is built from 16 residues. Germline loops: CDR1 MGHRA, CDR2 YSYEKL. Trimming left V 0 bases short and J 4 bases short, with 15 bases between. CDR3 sequence reads: CASSQEGFPTRETQYF. In DNA form, the CDR3 reads TGCGCCAGCAGCCAAGAGGGCTTCCCCACGCGAGAGACCCAGTACTTC.

This chain uses TRBV7-7 with TRBJ2-7; 7 bases agree with TRBD1. The CDR3 length is 15 residues. J was trimmed by 2 bases and V by 5 bases; bases with no gene match: 9. Per the germline V gene, CDR1 is SSHAT and CDR2 is FNYEAQ (reference sequence). DNA of the CDR3: TGTGCCAGCAGCCGAACCTCGGACAGGCCCTACGAGCAGTACTTC. This codes for CASSRTSDRPYEQYF. Full variable domain (remainder filled in from reference TRBV7-7 and TRBJ2-7): GAGVSQSPRYKVTKRGQDVTLRCDPISSHATLYWYQQALGQGPEFLTYFNYEAQPDKSGLPSDRFSAERPEGSISTLTIQRTEQRDSAMYRCASSRTSDRPYEQYFGPGTRLTVT.

This chain uses TRBV27 with TRBJ2-3; no firm D call. From germline, CDR1 is MNHEY and CDR2 SMNVEV (reference sequence). The CDR3 contains 13 residues. The V gene lost 3 bases and the J gene lost 4 bases, with 8 bases spanning the gap. The CDR3 loop is CASSFGVADTQYF. CDR3 sequence (DNA): TGTGCCAGCAGTTTTGGGGTCGCAGATACGCAGTATTTT.

The rearrangement links TRBV7-9 to TRBJ1-1; D remains unclear. CDR3 length: 12 residues. Germline CDR1 SEHNR, CDR2 FQNEAQ (reference sequence). Between the trimmed V and J ends, which lost 1 base and 6 bases, there was a span of 6 bases. The CDR3 DNA follows: TGTGCCAGCAGCTTAGATAACGCTGAAGCTTTCTTT. It encodes CASSLDNAEAFF.

The chain has TRBV6-5 and TRBJ2-5; D call uncertain. The germline V and J ends were trimmed by 6 bases and 5 bases, with 10 bases remaining between them. Per the germline V gene, CDR1 is MNHEY and CDR2 is SVGAGI. The CDR3 totals 12 residues. The CDR3 DNA follows: TGTGCCAGCAGCTCGCTCGGGGAGACCCAGTACTTC. Translating it yields CASSSLGETQYF.

The V call is TRBV7-9, the J call TRBJ2-1; no clear D. V was shortened by 4 bases and J by 6 bases, with 10 bases between the two germline ends. Germline loops: CDR1 SEHNR, CDR2 FQNEAQ (reference sequence). The CDR3 loop spans 13 amino acids. CDR3: CASSSGKGNEQFF. The CDR3 DNA sequence: TGTGCCAGCAGCTCCGGTAAAGGCAATGAGCAGTTCTTC.

In the case of this clone: Different DNA sequences within this sample yield the same CDR3. The J gene is TRBJ1-1, the V gene TRBV6-5; D is unclear. CDR1 and CDR2 (germline): MNHEY, SVGAGI. This CDR3 contains 11 residues. Trimming removed 5 bases at V and 5 bases at J, with 6 bases between. CDR3 region: CASSLGTEAFF. CDR3 sequence (DNA): TGTGCCAGCAGTCTTGGAACTGAAGCTTTCTTT.

The chain joins TRBV4-1 to TRBJ1-5; no clear D gene. Germline-derived CDR1 and CDR2 are MGHRA and YSYEKL. Between the trimmed V and J ends, which lost 1 base and 7 bases, there was a span of 8 bases. The CDR3 has 13 amino acids. DNA for the CDR3: TGCGCCAGCAGCCAAGCCCACGGACAGCCCCAGCATTTT. This sequence encodes CASSQAHGQPQHF.

V and J are TRBV9 and TRBJ1-2, with a tentative D call TRBD1 (5 bases). Germline values: CDR1 SGDLS, CDR2 YYNGEE. Between the trimmed V and J ends, which lost 3 bases and 3 bases, there was a span of 21 bases. The CDR3 totals 17 residues. The CDR3 sequence is CASSAGLFEPRDYGYTF. As DNA, the CDR3 is TGTGCCAGCAGCGCGGGGCTTTTCGAACCCCGAGACTATGGCTACACCTTC. Variable domain in full (rest from reference TRBV9 and TRBJ1-2): DSGVTQTPKHLITATGQRVTLRCSPRSGDLSVYWYQQSLDQGLQFLIQYYNGEERAKGNILERFSAQQFPDLHSELNLSSLELGDSALYFCASSAGLFEPRDYGYTFGSGTRLTVV.